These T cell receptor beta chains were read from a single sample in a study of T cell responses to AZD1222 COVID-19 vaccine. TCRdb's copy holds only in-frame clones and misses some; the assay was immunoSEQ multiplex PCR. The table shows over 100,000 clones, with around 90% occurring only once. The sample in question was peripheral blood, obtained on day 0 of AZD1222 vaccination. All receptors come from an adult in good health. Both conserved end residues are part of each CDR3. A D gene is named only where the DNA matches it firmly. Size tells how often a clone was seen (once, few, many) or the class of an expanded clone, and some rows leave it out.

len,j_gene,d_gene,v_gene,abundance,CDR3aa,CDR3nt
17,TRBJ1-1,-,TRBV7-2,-,CASSLPRGFSMNTEAFF,TGTGCCAGCAGCTTACCCCGGGGATTTAGTATGAACACTGAAGCTTTCTTT
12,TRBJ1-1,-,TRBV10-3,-,CAIRAQGPEAFF,TGTGCCATCAGAGCCCAGGGACCTGAAGCTTTCTTT
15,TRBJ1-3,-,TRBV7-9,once,CASSLASGTGNTIYF,TGTGCCAGCAGCTTAGCGTCAGGGACCGGAAACACCATATATTTT
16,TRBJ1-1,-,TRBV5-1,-,CASSLAQGVRYTEAFF,TGCGCCAGCAGCTTGGCACAGGGAGTGCGTTACACTGAAGCTTTCTTT
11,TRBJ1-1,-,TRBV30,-,CAWRGLGEAFF,TGTGCCTGGAGAGGTTTGGGGGAAGCTTTCTTT
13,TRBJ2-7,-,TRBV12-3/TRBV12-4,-,CASSPQVHYEQYF,TGTGCCAGCAGCCCGCAGGTCCACTACGAGCAGTACTTC
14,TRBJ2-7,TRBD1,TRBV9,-,CASTTGDSSYEQYF,TGTGCCAGCACGACTGGGGACAGTTCCTACGAGCAGTACTTC
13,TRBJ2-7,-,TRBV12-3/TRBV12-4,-,CASSSFPGYEQYF,TGTGCCAGCAGTTCGTTCCCGGGGTACGAGCAGTACTTC
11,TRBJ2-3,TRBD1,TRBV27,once,CASNRQGTQYF,TGTGCCAGCAATAGACAGGGGACGCAGTATTTT
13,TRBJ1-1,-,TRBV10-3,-,CAITTEVRAEAFF,TGTGCCATCACTACGGAGGTAAGGGCTGAAGCTTTCTTT
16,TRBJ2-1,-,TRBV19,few,CASQDLAPSSYNEQFF,TGTGCCAGCCAAGACCTAGCGCCAAGCTCCTACAATGAGCAGTTCTTC
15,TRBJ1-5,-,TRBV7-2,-,CASRSTRDSNQPQHF,TGTGCCAGCAGATCCACACGGGACAGCAATCAGCCCCAGCATTTT
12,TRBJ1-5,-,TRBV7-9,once,CASSHSDQPQHF,TGTGCCAGCAGCCACAGCGACCAGCCCCAGCATTTT
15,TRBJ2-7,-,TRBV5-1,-,CASASVAGSSYEQYF,TGCGCCAGCGCGTCCGTGGCGGGGAGCTCCTACGAGCAGTACTTC
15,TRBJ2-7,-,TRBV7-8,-,CASSLNLGSSYEQYF,TGTGCCAGCAGCTTAAATCTAGGGAGCTCCTACGAGCAGTACTTC
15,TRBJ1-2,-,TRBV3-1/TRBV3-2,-,CASSRGSGGSYGYTF,TGTGCCAGCAGCCGCGGCTCAGGAGGGTCCTATGGCTACACCTTC
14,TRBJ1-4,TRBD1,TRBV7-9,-,CASSYRQGWEKLFF,TGTGCCAGCAGCTACCGACAGGGTTGGGAAAAACTGTTTTTT
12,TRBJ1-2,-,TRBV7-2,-,CASSTSGYGYTF,TGTGCCAGCAGCACCAGTGGCTATGGCTACACCTTC
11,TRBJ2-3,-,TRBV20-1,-,CSARRGDTQYF,TGCAGTGCTAGAAGGGGAGATACGCAGTATTTT
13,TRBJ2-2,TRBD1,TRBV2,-,CASGTENTGELFF,TGTGCCAGCGGGACAGAAAACACCGGGGAGCTGTTTTTT